The T cell receptor (beta chain) under discussion was sequenced for a study of T cells in localized non-small cell lung cancer. Libraries were prepared by immunoSEQ multiplex PCR; TCRdb keeps only in-frame clonotypes and omits some of them. The table records under 70,000 clones, 86% of them present only once. Study results and limitations: Tumor showed lower T cell clonality than uninvolved adjacent lung, where it was highest. Sequencing involved a lone tumor region, leaving heterogeneity possible.

This clone appeared a few times. What it binds is unknown. The V end was cut by 5 bases, the J end by 5 bases, with 9 bases between. Germline CDR1 GTSNPN, CDR2 SVGIG (reference sequence). This CDR3 comprises 11 residues. The source material was peripheral blood, sampled before any cancer treatment. The clonotype originates from a woman aged 35-75 years with stage I lung adenocarcinoma. The V and J genes are TRBV30 and TRBJ1-1; possible D gene TRBD1, 5 bases. CDR3 bases: TGTGCCTGGTACGGGGGAACTGAAGCTTTCTTT. Translation: CAWYGGTEAFF.